This TCR beta chain appears in the sequencing data of a study of cytomegalovirus exposure and HLA in healthy donors. Produced via immunoSEQ multiplex PCR; TCRdb's table is partial and in-frame only. This sample yields about 140,000 clones, of which 80% to 90% are seen a single time; approximately 8.5% belongs to the top ten. V lost 4 bases, J lost 4 bases, and 13 bases lay in between. CDR3 length: 14 amino acids. CDR1 and CDR2 (germline): SGDLS, YYNGEE. This clone was recorded only once. The sequence was obtained from a woman aged 18-29 years in good health and CMV-seropositive. The sample consisted of PBMCs. V and J are TRBV9 and TRBJ2-3, with a possible D match to TRBD1 (5 bases). The CDR3 protein is CASSRDQGPDTQYF. The CDR3 coding sequence is TGTGCCAGCAGCAGAGATCAGGGTCCAGATACGCAGTATTTT.